This entry describes one TCR beta chain. The antigen remains undetermined. Trimming took off 8 bases at V and 6 bases at J, with 14 bases between the two ends. The CDR3 extends over 13 amino acids. Germline V gene data show CDR1 as SGHTA and CDR2 as FQGNSA. The sample belongs to a study of CD8+ T cells in alopecia areata. Across the whole study: Severity scoring for treated patients was based on the percentage of affected scalp area. General study points: Among the 100 top clones, expanded CD8+ clones, like scalp clonality, were significantly decreased by tofacitinib. The study found higher clonality in lesional than normal scalp, especially in alopecia totalis/universalis.

Treatment described: oral pan-JAK inhibitor, 5-10 mg twice daily. The authors extracted RNA and reverse transcribed it into cDNA as the sequencing template. Some clones are missing from TCRdb's copy, which holds only in-frame ones; the method was immunoSEQ multiplex PCR. In the table there are approximately 200,000 clones, 45% to 65% of which are singletons. The receptor's source is a human donor with alopecia areata. This material consisted of CD4+ T cells sorted from blood, taken at week 4, from a patient treated with tofacitinib. The rearrangement uses TRBV7-2 and TRBJ1-5, with D unresolved. CDR3 loop: CASSGNQFQPQHF. DNA for the CDR3: TGTGCCAGCTCGGGGAACCAATTTCAGCCCCAGCATTTT.